These 12 T cell receptor beta chains were all obtained from the same sample, sequenced in a study of blood T cell repertoires in COVID-19. The method was immunoSEQ multiplex PCR; TCRdb's version includes in-frame clones alone and lacks a portion of them. The sample lists some 95,000 clones; around 80% were seen once. The sample consisted of peripheral blood. The origin of the receptors is a man between 65 and 80 years old with acute or convalescent COVID-19.

The genes are TRBV19 and TRBJ2-7; 10 nucleotides match TRBD1. Germline V gene lookup returns CDR1 LNHDA and CDR2 SQIVND (reference sequence). The trim removed 7 bases at V and 3 bases at J, leaving 3 bases unmatched. This CDR3 has 13 residues. Here the CDR3 reads CASTRTGGYEQYF. DNA for the CDR3: TGTGCCAGTACCCGGACAGGGGGCTACGAGCAGTACTTC.

This clone was detected once. The gene calls are TRBV24-1 and TRBJ2-5, with a tentative D call TRBD1 (6 bases). The CDR3 has 15 residues. Between the trimmed V and J ends, which lost 4 bases and 5 bases, there was a span of 16 bases. Germline V CDR1 and CDR2: KGHDR, SFDVKD. The CDR3 coding sequence is TGTGCCACCAGTGAATCGGGACACCAGTTGGAGACCCAGTACTTC. Translation: CATSESGHQLETQYF.

In this sample, this clone turned up a few times. The V call is TRBV7-2, the J call TRBJ2-7; 10 nucleotides match TRBD2. Germline CDR1 is SGHTA and CDR2 is FQGNSA. The junction had 4 bases not matched to a gene; V was cut back by 4 bases and J by 4 bases. The CDR3 spans 14 residues. The CDR3 protein is CASSSGLARYEQYF. CDR3 nucleotides: TGTGCCAGCAGCTCGGGACTAGCGCGGTACGAGCAGTACTTC.

The chain combines TRBV10-3 with TRBJ2-2, with TRBD1 matching 7 bases. In germline, CDR1 is ENHRY, CDR2 SYGVKD. The junction had 3 bases not matched to a gene; V was cut back by 4 bases and J by 4 bases. CDR3 length: 14 residues. CDR3 in DNA: TGTGCCATCAGTGGAAACAGGGGCACCGGGGAGCTGTTTTTT. This gives the protein CAISGNRGTGELFF.

V gene TRBV7-2 combines with J gene TRBJ1-2, with D possibly TRBD1 on 6 matching bases. V lost 1 base and J 6 bases, leaving 18 bases between the germline ends. The germline gives CDR1 SGHTA, CDR2 FQGNSA. CDR3 length: 16 residues. Written as DNA, the CDR3 is TGTGCCAGCAGCTTAGTGGCAGGGGCTTCGCAGGATGGCTACACCTTC. Translated, it gives CASSLVAGASQDGYTF.

V usage is TRBV7-9 and J usage is TRBJ2-5, with 7 bases matching TRBD2. Per germline, CDR1 SEHNR and CDR2 FQNEAQ (reference sequence). V dropped 4 bases and J dropped 5; count of bases not matched to a gene: 7. This CDR3 contains 14 residues. Written as DNA, the CDR3 is TGTGCCAGCAGCTCCGTGGACGGGAGGGAGACCCAGTACTTC. Translating gives CASSSVDGRETQYF.

V gene TRBV7-2 combines with J gene TRBJ2-7; 10 nucleotides match TRBD1. This CDR3 is 14 amino acids long. Germline CDR1 and CDR2: SGHTA and FQGNSA. The V gene end was trimmed by 5 bases and the J gene end by 3 bases; junction bases not matched to a gene: 4. This CDR3 is CASSQGTGDYEQYF. CDR3 sequence (DNA): TGTGCCAGCAGCCAAGGGACAGGGGACTACGAGCAGTACTTC.

The genes are TRBV6-2 or TRBV6-3 and TRBJ1-6, with TRBD1 as a possible D gene (6 bases). CDR3 length: 13 amino acids. Germline CDR1 MNHEY, CDR2 SVGEGT. Between the trimmed V and J ends, which lost 2 bases and 14 bases, there was a span of 13 bases. CDR3 DNA: TGTGCCAGCAGTTACGTGTCAGGGGTCACCCTCCACTTT. Protein sequence: CASSYVSGVTLHF.

The gene calls are TRBV28 and TRBJ1-6; perhaps TRBD1 as D (5 bases). Trimming removed 2 bases at V and 6 bases at J, with 20 bases between. Germline V gene data show CDR1 as MDHEN and CDR2 as SYDVKM. The CDR3 is 18 residues long. The CDR3 bases are TGTGCCAGCAGTTTACCCCCGGGGGGGGTGACGTTTAATTCACCCCTCCACTTT. Residues: CASSLPPGGVTFNSPLHF. Using reference TRBV28 and TRBJ1-6 for the parts outside the CDR3, the full variable domain is DVKVTQSSRYLVKRTGEKVFLECVQDMDHENMFWYRQDPGLGLRLIYFSYDVKMKEKGDIPEGYSVSREKKERFSLILESASTNQTSMYLCASSLPPGGVTFNSPLHFGNGTRLTVT.

This chain joins TRBV6-5 and TRBJ2-7; perhaps TRBD1 as D (6 bases). V was trimmed by 0 bases and J by 1 base, leaving 7 bases between them. Germline V gives CDR1 MNHEY, CDR2 SVGAGI. This CDR3 region has 14 residues. The CDR3 protein is CASSYSQGSYEQYF. The CDR3 nucleotides are TGTGCCAGCAGTTACTCCCAGGGGTCCTACGAGCAGTACTTC.

This chain joins TRBV25-1 and TRBJ1-2; TRBD1 matches 10 bases. This CDR3 contains 15 residues. Unmatched junction bases numbered 5, after V lost 2 bases and J lost 5 bases. The V gene's germline CDR1 is MGHDK and CDR2 SYGVNS. In DNA, the CDR3 is TGTGCCAGCAGTGAACTGGACAGGGGGGGTTATGGCTACACCTTC. Its translation is CASSELDRGGYGYTF.

This chain connects TRBV5-1 to TRBJ2-2, with TRBD2 matching over 8 bases. This CDR3 is 17 amino acids long. CDR1 is SGHRS, CDR2 YFSETQ, per germline. With 4 bases clipped from V and 4 bases from J, the junction kept 12 bases outside the gene matches. The CDR3 coding sequence is TGCGCCAGCAGCCTGATAGCGGGGCAGGGTGGCACCGGGGAGCTGTTTTTT. The encoded protein is CASSLIAGQGGTGELFF.